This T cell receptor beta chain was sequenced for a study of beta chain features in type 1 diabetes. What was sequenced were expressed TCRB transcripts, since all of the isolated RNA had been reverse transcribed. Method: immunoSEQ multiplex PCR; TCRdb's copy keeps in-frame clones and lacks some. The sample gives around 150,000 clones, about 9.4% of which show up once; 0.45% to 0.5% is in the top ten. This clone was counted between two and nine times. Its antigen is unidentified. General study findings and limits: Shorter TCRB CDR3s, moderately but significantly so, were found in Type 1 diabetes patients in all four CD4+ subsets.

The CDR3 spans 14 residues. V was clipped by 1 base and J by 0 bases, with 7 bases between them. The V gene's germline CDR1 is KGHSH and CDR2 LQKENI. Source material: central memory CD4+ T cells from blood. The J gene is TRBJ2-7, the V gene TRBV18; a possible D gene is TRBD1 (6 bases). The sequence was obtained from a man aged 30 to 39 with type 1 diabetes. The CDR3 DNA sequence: TGTGCCAGCTCACCACAGGACAGCTCCTACGAGCAGTACTTC. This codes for CASSPQDSSYEQYF.